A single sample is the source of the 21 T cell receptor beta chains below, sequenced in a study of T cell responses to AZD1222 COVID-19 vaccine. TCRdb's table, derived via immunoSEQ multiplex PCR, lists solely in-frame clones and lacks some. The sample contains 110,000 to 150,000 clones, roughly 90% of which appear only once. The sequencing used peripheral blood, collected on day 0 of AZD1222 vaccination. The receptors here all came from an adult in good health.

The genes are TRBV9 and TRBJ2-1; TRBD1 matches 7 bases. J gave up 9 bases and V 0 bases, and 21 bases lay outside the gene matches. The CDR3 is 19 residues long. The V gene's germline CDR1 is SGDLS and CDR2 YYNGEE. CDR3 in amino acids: CASSVAPGTGVFDRSEQFF. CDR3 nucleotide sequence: TGTGCCAGCAGCGTAGCCCCCGGAACAGGGGTGTTTGACCGGTCTGAGCAGTTCTTC.

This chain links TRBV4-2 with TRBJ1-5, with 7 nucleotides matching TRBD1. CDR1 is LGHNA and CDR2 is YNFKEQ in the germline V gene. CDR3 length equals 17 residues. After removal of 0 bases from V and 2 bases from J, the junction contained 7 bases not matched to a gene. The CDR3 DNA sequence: TGTGCCAGCAGCCAAGATTTAGCAGGGGGAGGCAATCAGCCCCAGCATTTT. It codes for CASSQDLAGGGNQPQHF.

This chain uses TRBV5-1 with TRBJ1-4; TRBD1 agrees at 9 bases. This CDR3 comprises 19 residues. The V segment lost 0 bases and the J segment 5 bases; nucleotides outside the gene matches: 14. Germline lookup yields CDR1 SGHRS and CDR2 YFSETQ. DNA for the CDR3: TGCGCCAGCAGCTTGGTCCCGTTGGGACAGGGACGACGAAATGAAAAACTGTTTTTT. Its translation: CASSLVPLGQGRRNEKLFF.

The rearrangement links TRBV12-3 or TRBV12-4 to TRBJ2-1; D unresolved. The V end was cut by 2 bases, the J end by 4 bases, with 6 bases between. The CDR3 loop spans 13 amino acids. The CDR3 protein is CASSLTRYNEQFF. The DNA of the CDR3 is TGTGCCAGCAGTTTAACGCGTTACAATGAGCAGTTCTTC.

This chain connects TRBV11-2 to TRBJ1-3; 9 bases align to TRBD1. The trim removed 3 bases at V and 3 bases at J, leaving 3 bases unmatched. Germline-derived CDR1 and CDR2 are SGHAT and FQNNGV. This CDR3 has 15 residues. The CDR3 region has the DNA TGTGCCAGCAGCTTTAACAGGGGGCATGGAAACACCATATATTTT. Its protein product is CASSFNRGHGNTIYF.

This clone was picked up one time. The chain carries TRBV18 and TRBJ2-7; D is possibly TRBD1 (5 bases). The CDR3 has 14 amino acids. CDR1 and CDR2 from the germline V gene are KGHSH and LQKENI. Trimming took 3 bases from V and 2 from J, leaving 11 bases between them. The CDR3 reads CASSPVQGAYEQYF. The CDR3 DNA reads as TGTGCCAGCTCACCGGTCCAGGGCGCCTACGAGCAGTACTTC.

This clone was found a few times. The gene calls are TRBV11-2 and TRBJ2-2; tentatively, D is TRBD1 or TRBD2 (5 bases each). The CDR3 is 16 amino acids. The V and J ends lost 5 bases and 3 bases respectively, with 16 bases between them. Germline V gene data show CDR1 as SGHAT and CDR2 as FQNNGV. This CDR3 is CASSRPGQRHTGELFF. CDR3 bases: TGTGCCAGCAGCCGGCCGGGGCAGCGACACACCGGGGAGCTGTTTTTT.

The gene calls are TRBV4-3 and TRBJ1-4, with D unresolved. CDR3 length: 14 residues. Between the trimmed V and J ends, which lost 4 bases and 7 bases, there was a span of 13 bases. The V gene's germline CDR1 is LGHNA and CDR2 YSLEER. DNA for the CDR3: TGCGCCAGCAGCCTCGATGGCGGGGTTGAAAAACTGTTTTTT. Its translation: CASSLDGGVEKLFF.

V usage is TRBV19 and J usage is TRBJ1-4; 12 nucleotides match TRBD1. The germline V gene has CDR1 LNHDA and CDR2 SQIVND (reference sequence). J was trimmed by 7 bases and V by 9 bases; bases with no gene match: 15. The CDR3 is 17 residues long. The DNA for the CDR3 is TGTGCCAGCACAAAGGGGACAGGGGGCATCTTTCGTGAAAAACTGTTTTTT. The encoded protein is CASTKGTGGIFREKLFF.

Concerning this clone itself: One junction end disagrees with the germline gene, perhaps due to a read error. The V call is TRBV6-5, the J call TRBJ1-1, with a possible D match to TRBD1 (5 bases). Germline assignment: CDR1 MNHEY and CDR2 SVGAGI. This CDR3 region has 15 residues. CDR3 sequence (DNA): TGTGCCAGCAGCTACTTTCCGGGCAGGGTGGCTGAAGCTTTCTTT. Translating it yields CASSYFPGRVAEAFF.

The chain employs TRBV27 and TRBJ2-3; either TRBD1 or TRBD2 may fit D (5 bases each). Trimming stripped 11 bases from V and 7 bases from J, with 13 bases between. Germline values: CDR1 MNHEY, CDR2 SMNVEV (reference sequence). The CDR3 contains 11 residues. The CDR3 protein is CAHGANYTQYF. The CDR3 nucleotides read TGTGCCCACGGGGCCAACTATACGCAGTATTTT.

Written as DNA, the CDR3 is TGTGCCAGCAGCCCTCAGACTAGCGGACTCTACGAGCAGTACTTC. This gives the protein CASSPQTSGLYEQYF. V and J are TRBV7-9 and TRBJ2-7; the match to TRBD2 covers 9 bases. V lost 5 bases, J lost 3 bases, and 8 bases stayed unmatched. CDR3 length: 15 amino acids. CDR1 and CDR2 (germline): SEHNR, FQNEAQ (reference sequence).

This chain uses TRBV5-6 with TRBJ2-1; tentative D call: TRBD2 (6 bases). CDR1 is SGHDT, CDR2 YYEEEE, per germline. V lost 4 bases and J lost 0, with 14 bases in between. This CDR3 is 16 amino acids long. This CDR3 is CASSGGIFSSYNEQFF. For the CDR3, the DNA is TGTGCCAGCAGCGGGGGGATTTTCAGCTCCTACAATGAGCAGTTCTTC.

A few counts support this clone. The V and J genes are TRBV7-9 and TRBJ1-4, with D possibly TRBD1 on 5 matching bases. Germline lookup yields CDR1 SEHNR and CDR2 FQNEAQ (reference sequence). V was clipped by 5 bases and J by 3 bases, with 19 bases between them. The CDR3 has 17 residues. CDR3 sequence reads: CASSPSGAGTANEKLFF. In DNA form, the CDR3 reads TGTGCCAGCAGCCCCTCCGGTGCCGGGACGGCTAATGAAAAACTGTTTTTT.

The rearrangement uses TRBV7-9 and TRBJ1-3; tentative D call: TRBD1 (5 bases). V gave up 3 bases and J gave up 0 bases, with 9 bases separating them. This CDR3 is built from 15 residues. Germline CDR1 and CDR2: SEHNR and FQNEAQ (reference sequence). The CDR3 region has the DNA TGTGCCAGCAGCTTGACGGGGACCTCTGGAAACACCATATATTTT. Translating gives CASSLTGTSGNTIYF.

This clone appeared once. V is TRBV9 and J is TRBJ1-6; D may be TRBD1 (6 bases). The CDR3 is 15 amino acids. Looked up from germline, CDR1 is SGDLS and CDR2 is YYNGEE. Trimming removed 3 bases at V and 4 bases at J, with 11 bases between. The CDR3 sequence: CASSATDSYNSPLHF. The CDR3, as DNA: TGTGCCAGCAGCGCTACGGACAGTTATAATTCACCCCTCCACTTT.

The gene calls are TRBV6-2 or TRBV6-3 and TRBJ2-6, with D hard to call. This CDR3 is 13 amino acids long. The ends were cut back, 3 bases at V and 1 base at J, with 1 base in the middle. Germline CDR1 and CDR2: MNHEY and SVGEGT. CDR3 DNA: TGTGCCAGCAGTTATTCTGGGGCCAACGTCCTGACTTTC. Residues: CASSYSGANVLTF.

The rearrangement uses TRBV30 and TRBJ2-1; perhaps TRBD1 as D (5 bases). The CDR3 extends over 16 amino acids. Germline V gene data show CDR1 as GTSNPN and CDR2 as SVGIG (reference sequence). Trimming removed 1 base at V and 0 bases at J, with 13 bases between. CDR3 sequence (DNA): TGTGCCTGGAGTGGCCACCGACAGAGCTCCTACAATGAGCAGTTCTTC. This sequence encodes CAWSGHRQSSYNEQFF.

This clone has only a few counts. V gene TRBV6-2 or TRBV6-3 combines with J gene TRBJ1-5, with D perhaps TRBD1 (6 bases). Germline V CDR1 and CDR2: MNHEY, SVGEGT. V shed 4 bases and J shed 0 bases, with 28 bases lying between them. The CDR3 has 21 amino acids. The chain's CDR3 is CASSFRFESWTARSSNQPQHF. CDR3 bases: TGTGCCAGCAGTTTTCGTTTCGAGTCTTGGACAGCTCGAAGTAGCAATCAGCCCCAGCATTTT.

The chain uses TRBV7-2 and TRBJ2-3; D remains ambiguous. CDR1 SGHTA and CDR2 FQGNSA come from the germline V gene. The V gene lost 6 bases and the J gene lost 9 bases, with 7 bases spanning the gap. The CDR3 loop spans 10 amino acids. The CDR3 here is CASSSSTQYF. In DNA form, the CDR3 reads TGTGCCAGCAGTTCCTCAACGCAGTATTTT.

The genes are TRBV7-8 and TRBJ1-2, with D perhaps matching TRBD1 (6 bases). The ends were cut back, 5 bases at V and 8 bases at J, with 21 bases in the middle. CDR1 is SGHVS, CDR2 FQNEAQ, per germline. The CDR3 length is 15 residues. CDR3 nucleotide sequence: TGTGCCAGCAGCACGAACAGGGTATCGGGAGGAGGCTACACCTTC. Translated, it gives CASSTNRVSGGGYTF.